A single sample gave rise to the 20 T cell receptor beta chains below, sequenced in a study of CD8+ T cells in alopecia areata. Treatment of the sample: oral pan-JAK inhibitor, 5-10 mg twice daily. Sequencing templates came from extracted RNA that was reverse transcribed into cDNA. The assay was immunoSEQ multiplex PCR, and TCRdb's table has in-frame clones only and misses some. The sample lists 150,000 to 200,000 clones; roughly 53% were seen once. The specimen comprised CD8+ T cells sorted from blood, sampled at week 24, from a patient treated with tofacitinib. The receptors here all came from a human donor with alopecia areata.

This chain uses TRBV19 with TRBJ2-1, with D possibly being TRBD2 (5 bases). Germline V gene sequence: CDR1 LNHDA, CDR2 SQIVND (reference sequence). V was trimmed by 1 base and J by 5 bases, leaving 12 bases between them. CDR3 length: 15 amino acids. In nucleotides, the CDR3 is TGTGCCAGTAGTATAGGTGCGGGTGATAACAATGAGCAGTTCTTC. Its protein is CASSIGAGDNNEQFF.

The chain has TRBV15 and TRBJ2-1, with 7 bases fitting TRBD2. V lost 8 bases to trimming and J lost 15 bases; unmatched junction nucleotides: 10. From germline, CDR1 is LNHNV and CDR2 YYDKDF (reference sequence). The CDR3 loop spans 11 amino acids. CDR3 residues: CATSDRGVGFF. CDR3 bases: TGTGCCACCTCCGACCGGGGGGTGGGGTTCTTC. The complete variable domain, with remaining parts taken from reference TRBV15 and TRBJ2-1, reads DAMVIQNPRYQVTQFGKPVTLSCSQTLNHNVMYWYQQKSSQAPKLLFHYYDKDFNNEADTPDNFQSRRPNTSFCFLDIRSPGLGDTAMYLCATSDRGVGFFGPGTRLTVL.

The chain uses TRBV29-1 and TRBJ1-1, with D unresolved. Between the trimmed V and J ends, which lost 1 base and 0 bases, there was a span of 9 bases. The germline gives CDR1 SQVTM, CDR2 ANQGSEA. The CDR3 has 14 amino acids. As DNA, the CDR3 is TGCAGCGTTGAAGTAACCGCGATGAACACTGAAGCTTTCTTT. Its protein is CSVEVTAMNTEAFF. The complete variable domain, with remaining parts taken from reference TRBV29-1 and TRBJ1-1, reads SAVISQKPSRDICQRGTSLTIQCQVDSQVTMMFWYRQQPGQSLTLIATANQGSEATYESGFVIDKFPISRPNLTFSTLTVSNMSPEDSSIYLCSVEVTAMNTEAFFGQGTRLTVV.

The chain employs TRBV7-2 and TRBJ2-5; D is unresolved. From germline, CDR1 is SGHTA and CDR2 FQGNSA. CDR3 length: 12 amino acids. V lost 3 bases and J lost 13, with 15 bases in between. CDR3 sequence: CASSFTSTASYF. CDR3 coding DNA: TGTGCCAGCAGCTTTACATCCACCGCCTCGTACTTC.

This chain joins TRBV19 and TRBJ1-2, with TRBD1 matching 7 bases. The V segment lost 9 bases and the J segment 0 bases; nucleotides outside the gene matches: 4. Per germline, CDR1 LNHDA and CDR2 SQIVND (reference sequence). This CDR3 region has 13 residues. The CDR3 sequence is CASRQGPNYGYTF. CDR3 DNA sequence: TGTGCCAGCAGACAGGGCCCTAACTATGGCTACACCTTC. Together with reference TRBV19 and TRBJ1-2, the CDR3 gives the full variable domain: DGGITQSPKYLFRKEGQNVTLSCEQNLNHDAMYWYRQDPGQGLRLIYYSQIVNDFQKGDIAEGYSVSREKKESFPLTVTSAQKNPTAFYLCASRQGPNYGYTFGSGTRLTVV.

The chain carries TRBV7-2 and TRBJ2-7; a possible D gene is TRBD1 (6 bases). Trimming took off 4 bases at V and 2 bases at J, with 9 bases between the two ends. CDR1 SGHTA and CDR2 FQGNSA come from the germline V gene. This CDR3 has 13 residues. This chain's CDR3 is CASSSDRPYEQYF. CDR3 DNA: TGTGCCAGCAGCTCGGACAGACCCTACGAGCAGTACTTC.

This chain uses TRBV25-1 with TRBJ1-1; 7 bases line up with TRBD1. Germline assignment: CDR1 MGHDK and CDR2 SYGVNS. The V and J ends lost 5 bases and 7 bases, in that order; junction bases with no gene match: 4. The CDR3 spans 12 residues. CDR3 loop: CASSIRDSEAFF. CDR3 sequence (DNA): TGTGCCAGCAGTATACGGGACAGTGAAGCTTTCTTT.

The V and J genes are TRBV7-9 and TRBJ1-5, with D hard to call. Germline loops: CDR1 SEHNR, CDR2 FQNEAQ (reference sequence). With 1 base removed from V and 5 bases from J, the gap between germline ends came to 9 bases. The length of the CDR3 is 14 residues. The CDR3 region is CASSLDSLDQPQHF. The CDR3 region has the DNA TGTGCCAGCAGCTTAGATTCGTTGGATCAGCCCCAGCATTTT. Filled out from reference TRBV7-9 and TRBJ1-5, the complete variable domain reads DTGVSQNPRHKITKRGQNVTFRCDPISEHNRLYWYRQTLGQGPEFLTYFQNEAQLEKSRLLSDRFSAERPKGSFSTLEIQRTEQGDSAMYLCASSLDSLDQPQHFGDGTRLSIL.

This clone was counted between two and nine times. Other nucleotide sequences in the sample specify the same CDR3. The chain joins TRBV7-9 to TRBJ1-5; 8 bases are shared with TRBD1. The CDR3 is 13 residues long. With 1 base clipped from V and 7 bases from J, the junction kept 0 bases outside the gene matches. In germline, CDR1 is SEHNR, CDR2 FQNEAQ (reference sequence). CDR3 sequence (DNA): TGTGCCAGCAGCTTAGACAGGGGGCAGCCCCAGCATTTT. Protein sequence: CASSLDRGQPQHF.

V gene TRBV7-2 combines with J gene TRBJ2-4; D possibly corresponds to TRBD1 (6 bases). The germline CDR1 and CDR2 sequences are SGHTA and FQGNSA. The CDR3 spans 15 residues. Trimming removed 0 bases from V and 3 bases from J, with 9 bases in between. CDR3 amino acids: CASSLARTDKNIQYF. In nucleotides, the CDR3 is TGTGCCAGCAGCTTAGCGCGGACAGACAAAAACATTCAGTACTTC.

This clone appeared a few times. Other DNA variants within this sample encode the same CDR3. This sequence joins TRBV29-1 and TRBJ2-2; the D is unclear. V shed 2 bases and J shed 7 bases, with 2 bases lying between them. CDR1 is SQVTM, CDR2 ANQGSEA, per germline. This CDR3 spans 10 amino acids. The CDR3 reads CSVEYGELFF. In DNA, the CDR3 is TGCAGCGTTGAATACGGGGAGCTGTTTTTT.

The chain couples TRBV10-2 to TRBJ1-5, with D tentatively TRBD1 (6 bases). The V end was cut by 3 bases, the J end by 6 bases, with 15 bases between. The CDR3 runs to 15 residues. Germline V gene lookup returns CDR1 WSHSY and CDR2 SAAADI. CDR3 DNA: TGCGCCAGCAGTGAAACCAGGGGAGGTCGTCAGCCCCAGCATTTT. Translated: CASSETRGGRQPQHF.

The chain recombines TRBV7-2 with TRBJ2-5; the D gene is possibly TRBD2 (5 bases). This CDR3 is 13 amino acids long. The V end was cut by 4 bases, the J end by 7 bases, with 13 bases between. Germline V gives CDR1 SGHTA, CDR2 FQGNSA. In DNA, the CDR3 is TGTGCCAGCAGCTCCCGGGCCGAGGGGACCCAGTACTTC. This codes for CASSSRAEGTQYF.

The chain is built from TRBV4-1 and TRBJ1-1; D remains unclear. Per germline, CDR1 MGHRA and CDR2 YSYEKL. The length of the CDR3 is 13 residues. V was clipped by 3 bases and J by 8 bases, with 13 bases between them. Here the CDR3 DNA reads TGCGCCAGCAGCCAGCCGGACGGACTAGAAGCTTTCTTT. This translates into CASSQPDGLEAFF.

There are a few counts of this clone. J is TRBJ1-1 and V is TRBV29-1, with TRBD1 identical over 7 bases. The ends lost 6 bases at V and 2 bases at J; junction bases unmatched: 6. Germline V CDR1 and CDR2: SQVTM, ANQGSEA. The CDR3 loop spans 13 amino acids. In DNA, the CDR3 is TGCAGCGTACTGACAGGGACTAACACTGAAGCTTTCTTT. Amino acids: CSVLTGTNTEAFF.

This clone was counted a few times. The chain joins TRBV25-1 to TRBJ2-4; D call uncertain. Trimming removed 7 bases from V and 6 bases from J, with 13 bases in between. This CDR3 is 13 amino acids long. The germline gives CDR1 MGHDK, CDR2 SYGVNS. The CDR3 sequence: CASTPGETNIQYF. CDR3 bases: TGTGCCAGCACCCCCGGAGAGACAAACATTCAGTACTTC.

This clone was detected only a few times. V usage is TRBV29-1 and J usage is TRBJ1-3; D is uncertain. V lost 6 bases to trimming and J lost 4 bases, with 22 bases between them. CDR3 length equals 16 residues. From germline, CDR1 is SQVTM and CDR2 ANQGSEA. For the CDR3, the DNA is TGCAGCGTGTGGAGTTCTGGTCTAACCCGGGGAAACACCATATATTTT. Its translation is CSVWSSGLTRGNTIYF.

This clone appeared a few times. This rearrangement joins TRBV7-2 to TRBJ1-2, with D hard to call. The CDR3 spans 15 residues. The germline V gene has CDR1 SGHTA and CDR2 FQGNSA. The V end lost 1 base, the J end lost 3 bases, and 12 bases lay between the germline ends. For the CDR3, the DNA is TGTGCCAGCAGCTTAGTGCTCGGGCCCGACTATGGCTACACCTTC. Translating gives CASSLVLGPDYGYTF.

This clone has just one count. The chain has TRBV9 and TRBJ2-1; 7 bases align to TRBD2. Germline V gives CDR1 SGDLS, CDR2 YYNGEE. Germline trimming cut 3 bases from V and 7 bases from J; bases unmatched to any gene: 7. CDR3 length: 14 amino acids. The CDR3 DNA is TGTGCCAGCAGCGCCTCACTAGCGTGGAATGAGCAGTTCTTC. The encoded protein is CASSASLAWNEQFF.

This clone has only one observation. This chain uses TRBV5-4 with TRBJ1-6; D is ambiguous. CDR1 is SGHNT, CDR2 YYREEE, per germline (reference sequence). The CDR3 totals 14 residues. The V end lost 0 bases, the J end lost 7 bases, and 8 bases lay between the germline ends. This CDR3 is CASSLGGINSPLHF. The CDR3 bases are TGTGCCAGCAGCTTGGGCGGAATCAATTCACCCCTCCACTTT.